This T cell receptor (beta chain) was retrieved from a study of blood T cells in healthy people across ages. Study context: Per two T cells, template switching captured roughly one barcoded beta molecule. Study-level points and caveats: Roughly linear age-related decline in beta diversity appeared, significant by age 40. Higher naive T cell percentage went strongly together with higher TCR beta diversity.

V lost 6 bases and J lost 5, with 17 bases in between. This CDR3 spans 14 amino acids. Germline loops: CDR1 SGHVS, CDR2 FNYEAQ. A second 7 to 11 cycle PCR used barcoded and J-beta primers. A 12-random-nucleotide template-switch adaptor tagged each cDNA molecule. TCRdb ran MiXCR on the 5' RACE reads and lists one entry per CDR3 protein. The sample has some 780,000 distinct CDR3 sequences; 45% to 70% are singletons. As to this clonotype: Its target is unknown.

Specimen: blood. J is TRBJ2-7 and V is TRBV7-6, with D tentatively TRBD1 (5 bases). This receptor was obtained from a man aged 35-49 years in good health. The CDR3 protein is CASRGRGISHEQYF. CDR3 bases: TGTGCCAGCAGAGGAAGGGGAATAAGTCACGAGCAGTACTTC.